This paragraph covers one T cell receptor (beta chain) sequence. The record originates from a study of cytomegalovirus exposure and HLA in healthy donors. V dropped 5 bases and J dropped 5; count of bases not matched to a gene: 14. The CDR3 is 16 amino acids. Germline loops: CDR1 LGHNA, CDR2 YSLEER. Amplification used 60 Vbeta primers and 13 Jbeta primers. TCRdb's table, derived via immunoSEQ multiplex PCR, lists solely in-frame clones and lacks some. This sample has some 190,000 clones, with more than 60% found just once. The sequence was collected from a man younger than 35 in good health and CMV-seronegative. The material sequenced was PBMCs. The J gene is TRBJ1-2, the V gene TRBV4-3, with 7 bases matching TRBD1. In nucleotides, the CDR3 is TGCGCCAGCAGCAAACAGCGACAGGGCCCCCTTTATGGCTACACCTTC. Amino acid sequence: CASSKQRQGPLYGYTF.